The sample holds many counts of the clone carrying this TCR beta chain. Its matching antigen is unknown. The sample is drawn from a study of T cells in Graves' hyperthyroidism and ophthalmopathy. Overall study results and limits: Model-based prediction identified ophthalmopathy a median 6.5 months prior to its onset. Ophthalmopathy stood apart from stable hyperthyroidism in a 13 V-J model.

Amplified TCR beta CDR3 regions derived from RNA transcripts. First-round RT-PCR with HTBI primers amplified the TCR CDR3 region. One entry per CDR3 protein results from TCRdb running MiXCR on the multiplex PCR reads. This table has hundreds of thousands of distinct CDR3 sequences, 14% to 15% appearing once. Trimming removed 5 bases from V and 9 bases from J; junction bases left unmatched: 7. This CDR3 spans 13 amino acids. Germline CDR1 and CDR2: MNHNS and SASEGT. The rearrangement uses TRBV6-1 and TRBJ1-2; 9 bases map to TRBD1. The sample was blood. The source of this sequence is a middle-aged woman with Graves' ophthalmopathy. CDR3 sequence: CASSMDRGSSYTF. The CDR3 nucleotides read TGTGCCAGCAGTATGGACAGGGGCTCGAGCTACACCTTC.